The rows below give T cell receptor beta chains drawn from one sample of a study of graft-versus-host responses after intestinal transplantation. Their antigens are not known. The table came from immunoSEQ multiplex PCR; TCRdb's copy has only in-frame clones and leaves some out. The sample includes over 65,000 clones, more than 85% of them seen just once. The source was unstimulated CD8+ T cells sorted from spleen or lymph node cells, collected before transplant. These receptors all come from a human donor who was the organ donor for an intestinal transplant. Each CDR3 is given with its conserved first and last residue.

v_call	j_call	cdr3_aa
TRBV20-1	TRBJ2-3	CSALGDTQYF
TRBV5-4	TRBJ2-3	CASKIEGLTDTQYF
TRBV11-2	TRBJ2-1	CASSTPLAGVFISYNEQFF
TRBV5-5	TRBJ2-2	CASSLAPSTGELFF
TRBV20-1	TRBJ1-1	CSARGITEAFF
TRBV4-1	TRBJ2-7	CASSQDRGLNTAQYF
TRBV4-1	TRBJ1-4	CASSQDRQGVSNEKLFF
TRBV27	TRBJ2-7	CASSPGTAFWEQYF
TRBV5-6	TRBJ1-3	CASSWGYNSGNTIYF
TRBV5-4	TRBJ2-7	CASSLAPGATYEQYF
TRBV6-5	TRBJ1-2	CASTSGYGYTF
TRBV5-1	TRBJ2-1	CASSLEVQRGGGNEQFF
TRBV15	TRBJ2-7	CATSRVGEDKQYF
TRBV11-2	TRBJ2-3	CASSRPGVTDTQYF
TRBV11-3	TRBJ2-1	CASSLRDRVNEQFF
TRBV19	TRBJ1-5	CASTPGVSGVQPQHF
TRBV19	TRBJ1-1	CASKEQGANEAFF
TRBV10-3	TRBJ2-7	CAISESGAGHEQYF
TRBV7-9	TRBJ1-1	CASSFEGSTEAFF
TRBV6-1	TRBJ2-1	CASSRGDSYNEQFF
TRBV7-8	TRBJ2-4	CASSLALAGTKNIQYF
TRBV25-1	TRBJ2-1	CASSDLGGLNEQFF
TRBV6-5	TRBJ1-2	CASSSGNYGYTF
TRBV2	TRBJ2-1	CASSSERDWDNEQFF
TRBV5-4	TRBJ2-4	CASSLRWGAIQYF
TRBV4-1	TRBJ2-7	CASSQGRAEMAYEQYF
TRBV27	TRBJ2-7	CASSYRSSYEQYF
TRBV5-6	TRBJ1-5	CASSLFKGDRRNQPQHF
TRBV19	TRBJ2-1	CASSKLAGYNEQFF
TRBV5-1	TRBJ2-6	CASSLVRLGSPTGANVLTF